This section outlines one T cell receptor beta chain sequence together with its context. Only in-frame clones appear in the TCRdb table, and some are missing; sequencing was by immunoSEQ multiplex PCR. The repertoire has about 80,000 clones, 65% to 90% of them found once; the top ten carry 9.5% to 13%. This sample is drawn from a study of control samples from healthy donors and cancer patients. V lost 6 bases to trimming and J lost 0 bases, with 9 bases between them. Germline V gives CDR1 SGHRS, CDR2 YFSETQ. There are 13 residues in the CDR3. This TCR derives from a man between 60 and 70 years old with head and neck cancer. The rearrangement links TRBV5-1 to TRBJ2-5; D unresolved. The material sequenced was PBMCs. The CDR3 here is CASIGPNQETQYF. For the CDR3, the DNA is TGCGCCAGCATCGGCCCCAACCAAGAGACCCAGTACTTC.